This TCR beta chain was identified in a study of cytomegalovirus exposure and HLA in healthy donors (dated by TCRdb to 2017 to 2019). Turning to the overall study: According to an earlier analysis of several hundred of the donors, about 180 million T cells yielded some 120 million unique TCR beta sequences and about 300 Gb of sequence data. An early release that covered about 600 HLA-typed donors contained around 300 gigabases of sequencing data and 85 million to 100 million unique TCR sequences. Of the roughly 410 genotyped donors, 81% were placed in the genetic ancestry cluster associated with self-reported Caucasian donors. The study aimed to test whether cataloging public T cell receptors could reveal signatures of past pathogen exposure. Using immunosequencing, the study profiled T cell repertoires from 500 to 800 subjects and related those repertoires to cytomegalovirus serostatus. In addition to the first cohort of 666 subjects, a separate validation cohort of 130 or so different subjects was used. The study combined high-throughput TCR immunosequencing, statistical association of individual TCRs with disease status, and machine learning to predict cytomegalovirus infection status. To study patterns of TCR occurrence, a later analysis re-analyzed previously published TCR beta repertoires from several hundred donors and added high-resolution HLA genotyping. Rather than drawing on any new phenotypic data, the later analysis identified candidate immune exposures from TCR beta sequences and the way those sequences occurred across donors. In an earlier analysis of roughly 580 of the donors, high-throughput TCR beta sequencing was used to judge whether each TCR beta V gene segment behaved as functional or pseudogenic. Donor age, sex, ethnicity and CMV serostatus were collected together with the repertoire data. A later genetic analysis used genome-wide SNP genotypes for about 55% of the 666 donors, treating that subset as a discovery cohort. All discovery cohort repertoires had been generated using a single sequencing platform. Class I and class II HLA loci were covered by the typing at four-digit resolution. The number of donors typed differed by locus, with roughly 629-640 for A, B, C, DRB1 and DQB1, more than 500 for DQA1, approximately 570 for DPA1, and some 470 for DPB1. Roughly 5 DR-DQ haplotypes were treated as single units for association and clustering because of strong linkage in the cohort. Among some 410 genotyped donors of the cohort, an average of around 240,000 unique TCR beta nucleotide sequences were sequenced per donor, around a sixth of them non-productive. The paper as a whole reports these results and caveats: According to a later analysis, most CMV-associated TCR beta chains appeared to be HLA-restricted, and the HLA associations seemed to be driven largely by CMV exposure. A group of highly shared sequence variants was considered likely to be a technical artifact of the sequencing pipeline. While some public TCRs were present in many individuals, most TCR sequences turned up only very rarely across donors. HLA typing was unavailable for some donors at each locus, so association tests used only the typed subset. Presence/absence analyses assumed roughly uniform sequencing depth across donors, an assumption that may not hold. Correlated functional status among segregating V segments might reflect linkage disequilibrium, but an unknown experimental factor could not be ruled out. In an earlier analysis of fewer than 700 of the donors, most TCR beta V segments appeared in productive rearrangements about 87% or about 30% of the time, broadly matching IMGT annotations. Several of the top co-occurrence clusters appeared to be linked to parvovirus B19, influenza, CMV and Epstein-Barr virus, according to a later analysis. In a later genetic analysis, a missense DCLRE1C variant was associated with V-gene and J-gene trimming of TCR beta chains, and the association was replicated in an independent cohort. A further reported finding was that TCR beta sequences accurately predicted the HLA-A and HLA-B alleles for most subjects in the first cohort. The study gave a list of 150 to 200 TCR beta chains associated with cytomegalovirus. According to the authors, the approach could potentially be generalized to other disease states and immunological phenotypes. When HLA alleles, especially DR and DQ, strongly co-occurred, TCR associations were difficult to assign to individual alleles. The 87-base-pair reads could not distinguish some IMGT-functional V segments, including TRBV6-2 and TRBV6-3, so those segments were excluded. Because counts were too low, approximately 15 rarely observed V segments, including chromosome 9 orphons, were excluded from the earlier analysis of under 650 of the donors. In a later analysis, HLA-associated TCR beta chains showed more clonal expansion and lower generation probabilities than non-associated chains that were equally common. In vitro tests confirmed that a few of the cytomegalovirus-associated TCR beta chains recognize cytomegalovirus antigens. According to a later analysis, TCR association rates differed among HLA loci, with DRB1 alleles showing the most associated TCRs and HLA-C alleles showing the fewest. The classifier was reported to diagnose cytomegalovirus status with high specificity and sensitivity in both the original cohort and the validation cohort. The cohort was sequenced for TCR beta chains only, and without alpha or paired-chain data the features that could be detected were limited. The only immune exposure information available for the cohort was CMV serostatus. In a later analysis, some 17,000 TCR beta sequences were associated with specific HLA alleles at a false discovery rate of 0.05. Compared with the 666-donor mean, donors in an Asian-associated ancestry cluster had fewer N-insertions in productive TCRs, according to a later genetic analysis.

A single count supports this clone. The antigen this receptor binds is unknown. The sample holds no much larger clone one base away, and base qualities are not on file. Preparation of the library involved the immunoSEQ multiplex PCR assay. For the multiplex PCR, a mixture combining 60 forward primers for TCR Vbeta segments and 13 reverse primers for TCR Jbeta segments was used. A multiplex PCR assay on genomic DNA amplified the CDR3 region of rearranged TCR beta genes. The Illumina HiSeq System was used to sequence the amplified TCR beta libraries as 87-base-pair reads. The authors' pipeline ran thus. Across the roughly 600 repertoires, a later analysis counted tens of millions of unique TCR beta chains, 9 million to 14 million of which were shared by at least two donors. Raw reads were error-corrected and collapsed into unique sequences with a nearest-neighbor algorithm that merged closely related sequences to remove PCR and sequencing errors. Alignment of CDR3 sequences to IMGT reference sequences was used to assign V, D and J gene segments. Each retained sequence needed at least a six-nucleotide match to both a V gene segment and a J gene segment. Rearrangements were classified as productive when the CDR3 lacked stop codons and remained in frame with V and J, and all other rearrangements were classified as non-productive. Following IMGT convention, CDR3 was defined as the stretch from the second conserved V-encoded cysteine to the conserved J-encoded phenylalanine. The earlier analysis of about 500 of the donors excluded sequences that lacked an unambiguous match to a single V gene segment. In an earlier analysis of several hundred of the donors, a V segment was called functional when productive rearrangements were above 56.7%, and segregating when the standard deviation between donors exceeded 5%. To diagnose cytomegalovirus status from the catalog of TCR beta chain sequences, a statistical classification framework was built. A later analysis assigned V and J genes by comparing TCR nucleotide sequences with IMGT/GENE-DB human TR gene sequences. Using the TCRdist pipeline, a later analysis assigned CDR3 sequences along with most-parsimonious VDJ recombination scenarios. A later analysis defined each TCR beta chain by its CDR3 amino acid sequence plus V-gene family, and excluded reads lacking a unique V-gene family. In a later analysis, approximately 590 highly shared, low-generation-probability nucleotide sequences were removed to address suspected cross-contamination and a sequencing artifact. In a later analysis, a clonal expansion index was calculated for each public chain from normalized within-repertoire ranks of inferred template counts. Generation probabilities in a later analysis came from a VDJ recombination model fitted to out-of-frame rearrangements, and those results were checked against IGoR. In a later analysis, TCR-TCR, TCR-HLA and TCR-CMV co-occurrence was scored with hypergeometric tests, and a repertoire-size bias correction was applied to TCR pairs. In a later analysis, false discovery rates were estimated by permuting HLA or CMV assignments 20 times. In a later analysis, co-occurring TCRs were grouped with DBSCAN, and TCRdist sequence similarity was added when clustering was performed within HLA-allele-positive subsets. For co-occurrence clustering, repertoires with fewer than 30,000 or more than 120,000 public chains were excluded, along with four or five repertoires with anomalous nucleotide sharing. What TCRdb holds here is the immuneACCESS table cut down to in-frame rearrangements. Part of the clones is not present; checked against another copy, under half of the missing clones reflect an unresolved V gene, and the others are unexplained. Clone size and V and J calls were adopted from that table, with D and trimming inferred from the DNA. This sample gives about 190,000 clones in total; under 85% of them show up just once. The ten top clones hold about 9.4% of the sample.

The cohort was made up of about 610 healthy bone marrow donors. At the time of sampling, all cohort members were nominally healthy, though unrecorded immune exposures were likely present. The donor was CMV seropositive and was included in the group of 290 or so seropositive cohort members. Each donor provided a peripheral blood sample, and peripheral blood mononuclear cells were used for TCR beta sequencing. Genomic DNA extraction from the blood cell samples was performed with the Qiagen DNeasy Blood Extraction Kit. Including cysteine and phenylalanine, the CDR3 has 15 amino acids. Only CDR3 DNA is held: 45 bases, read in frame from base 1. Ends trimmed: V by 5 bases, J by 1 base; bases unmatched to a gene: 4. CDR1 and CDR2 are read off the germline V gene as SGHVS and FNYEAQ.

The TCR originated in a woman in her 50s in good health and CMV-seropositive. The sample was PBMCs. The chain employs TRBV7-6 and TRBJ2-1; 8 bases in between match TRBD1. The DNA sequence is as follows: TGTGCCAGCAGCCCTAACAGGGGGTCCTACAATGAGCAGTTCTTC. Its product reads: CASSPNRGSYNEQFF.